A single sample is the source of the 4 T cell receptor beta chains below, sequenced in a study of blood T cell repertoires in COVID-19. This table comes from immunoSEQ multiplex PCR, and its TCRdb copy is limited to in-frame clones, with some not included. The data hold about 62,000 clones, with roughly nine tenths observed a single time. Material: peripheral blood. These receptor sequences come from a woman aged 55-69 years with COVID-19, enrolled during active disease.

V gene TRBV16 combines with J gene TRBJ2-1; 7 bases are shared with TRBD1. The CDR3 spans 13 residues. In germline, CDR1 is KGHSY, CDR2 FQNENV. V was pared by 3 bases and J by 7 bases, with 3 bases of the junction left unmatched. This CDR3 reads CASSHPQGNEQFF. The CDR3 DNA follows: TGTGCCAGCAGCCACCCACAGGGGAATGAGCAGTTCTTC.

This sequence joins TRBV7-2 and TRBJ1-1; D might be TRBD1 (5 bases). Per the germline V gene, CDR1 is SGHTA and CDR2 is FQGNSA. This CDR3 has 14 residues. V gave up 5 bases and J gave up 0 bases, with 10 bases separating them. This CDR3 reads CASSIRTLNTEAFF. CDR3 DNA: TGTGCCAGCAGCATACGGACATTGAACACTGAAGCTTTCTTT.

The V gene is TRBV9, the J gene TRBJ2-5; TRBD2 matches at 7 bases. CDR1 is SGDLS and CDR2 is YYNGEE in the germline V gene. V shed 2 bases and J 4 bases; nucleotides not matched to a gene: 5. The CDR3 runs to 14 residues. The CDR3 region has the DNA TGTGCCAGCAGCGTGGGGCGGGAGCCAGAGACCCAGTACTTC. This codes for CASSVGREPETQYF.

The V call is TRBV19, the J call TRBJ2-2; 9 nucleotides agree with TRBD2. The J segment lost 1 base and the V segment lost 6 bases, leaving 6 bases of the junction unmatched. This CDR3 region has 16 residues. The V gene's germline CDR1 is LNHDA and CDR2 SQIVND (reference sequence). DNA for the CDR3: TGTGCCAGTAGGTCTGGGCGGGAGGGGAACACCGGGGAGCTGTTTTTT. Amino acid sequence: CASRSGREGNTGELFF.